Sequencing of this T cell receptor beta chain was carried out in a study of PD-1 blockade in classical Hodgkin lymphoma. Points from the study as a whole: Complete responders possessed baseline diversity comparable to newly diagnosed patients. What caused the repertoire differences, perhaps disease activity or prior therapy, remains undefined. Relapsed/refractory patients reportedly had the lowest baseline TCR diversity, below newly diagnosed patients, who were below healthy donors. Some patients started nivolumab under 1 year after ASCT, and they were excluded.

The CDR3 length is 16 residues. Trimming pared 0 bases from V and 7 bases from J, leaving 18 bases between. Germline lookup yields CDR1 SGHAT and CDR2 FQNNGV. Stated time point: cycle 4 day 1 (C4D1), after 6 weeks of nivolumab. All the patients suffered relapse after autologous stem cell transplantation, and brentuximab vedotin exposure differed. To note about this clone: Its antigen is not identified.

Some clones are missing from TCRdb's copy, which holds only in-frame ones; the method was immunoSEQ multiplex PCR. Of 41,000 or so clones in the sample, approximately 71% are singletons; the top ten hold over 2%. The TCR comes from a human donor with classical Hodgkin lymphoma. This chain joins TRBV11-2 and TRBJ1-1, with D maybe TRBD1 (6 bases). The specimen was peripheral blood mononuclear cells (PBMCs), collected before the fourth cycle of nivolumab. The DNA for the CDR3 is TGTGCCAGCAGCTTAGAGGGAAGTCCAGGGGCGGATGAAGCTTTCTTT. This sequence encodes CASSLEGSPGADEAFF. Filled out from reference TRBV11-2 and TRBJ1-1, the complete variable domain reads EAGVAQSPRYKIIEKRQSVAFWCNPISGHATLYWYQQILGQGPKLLIQFQNNGVVDDSQLPKDRFSAERLKGVDSTLKIQPAKLEDSAVYLCASSLEGSPGADEAFFGQGTRLTVV.